This TCR beta chain is drawn from a study of Ad26.COV2.S vaccination and SARS-CoV-2 variants. Overall study context: The trial was COV1001 and the donor's arm was Ad26.COV2.S. Recipients of Ad26.COV2.S got it intramuscularly, once or twice 56 days apart.

Treatment specified: 15 to 20 received Ad26.COV2.S at low or high dose, single or two shots; 5 received placebo; per-sample allocation not given. It was on day 63 after the first vaccine or placebo injection that samples were taken. An Ad26 vector was used to express Wuhan-strain SARS-CoV-2 spike as the vaccine. The V gene's germline CDR1 is SQVTM and CDR2 ANQGSEA. The CDR3 consists of 16 residues. V shed 1 base and J 4 bases; nucleotides not matched to a gene: 7. The protocol was immunoSEQ multiplex PCR, while the TCRdb copy is restricted to in-frame clones and leaves out a portion. The data contain roughly 700,000 clones, 70% to 90% of them seen just once; the ten biggest clones take up around 1.5%.

The sample was peripheral blood, taken in a trial of Ad26.COV2.S vaccine versus placebo. The sequence came from a person aged 18-60 years who received the Ad26.COV2.S COVID-19 vaccine or a placebo. The genes are TRBV29-1 and TRBJ2-1, with 10 bases that match TRBD2. The CDR3: CSVEASRTSGYNEQFF. The CDR3, as DNA: TGCAGCGTTGAAGCCTCTAGGACTAGCGGTTACAATGAGCAGTTCTTC.